Presented here are 20 T cell receptor beta chains from one specimen sequenced in a study of blood T cell repertoires in COVID-19. Assay: immunoSEQ multiplex PCR; the TCRdb copy retains only in-frame clones and omits some. The sample lists 90,000 to 100,000 clones; 70% to 90% were seen once. The sequenced material came from peripheral blood. The receptor source for this set is a woman aged 55-69 years with COVID-19, enrolled during active disease.

V gene TRBV9 combines with J gene TRBJ1-2; 10 positions agree with TRBD1. The V gene's germline CDR1 is SGDLS and CDR2 YYNGEE. CDR3 length: 17 residues. V was clipped by 2 bases and J by 4 bases; unmatched bases: 11. This CDR3 is CASSVGTGDLFGYGYTF. DNA for the CDR3: TGTGCCAGCAGCGTGGGGACAGGGGACCTATTCGGCTATGGCTACACCTTC.

This chain joins TRBV29-1 and TRBJ1-1, with D maybe TRBD1 (6 bases). Germline CDR1 is SQVTM and CDR2 is ANQGSEA. Trimming left V 6 bases short and J 4 bases short, with 15 bases between. CDR3 length equals 13 residues. CDR3 region: CSVQFRGGTEAFF. In DNA, the CDR3 is TGCAGCGTCCAATTCAGGGGCGGCACTGAAGCTTTCTTT.

The chain recombines TRBV6-5 with TRBJ1-5; D is unresolved. Germline CDR1 is MNHEY and CDR2 is SVGAGI. The CDR3 has 13 residues. V gave up 7 bases and J gave up 0 bases, with 7 bases separating them. This CDR3 reads CASKDYSNQPQHF. The CDR3 bases are TGTGCCAGCAAGGACTATAGCAATCAGCCCCAGCATTTT.

The V gene is TRBV19, the J gene TRBJ1-1; the D gene is possibly TRBD1 (6 bases). Germline V CDR1 and CDR2: LNHDA, SQIVND (reference sequence). The CDR3 totals 14 residues. V was pared by 4 bases and J by 3 bases, with 12 bases between. This CDR3 reads CASSNRDTYTEAFF. The CDR3 nucleotides are TGTGCCAGTAGTAACCGGGACACCTACACTGAAGCTTTCTTT.

The rearrangement joins TRBV29-1 to TRBJ1-1; 7 bases agree with TRBD1. The germline V gene encodes CDR1 SQVTM and CDR2 ANQGSEA. This CDR3 is built from 12 residues. The V gene end was trimmed by 6 bases and the J gene end by 10 bases; junction bases not matched to a gene: 11. The DNA for the CDR3 is TGCAGCGTAAAGGGACAGACTCTGCCAGCTTTCTTT. This codes for CSVKGQTLPAFF.

This chain uses TRBV6-5 with TRBJ1-6, with 10 bases fitting TRBD1. CDR3 length: 16 amino acids. The J segment lost 6 bases and the V segment lost 4 bases, leaving 6 bases of the junction unmatched. CDR1 is MNHEY and CDR2 is SVGAGI in the germline V gene. CDR3 in amino acids: CASSFLRTGGNSPLHF. CDR3 nucleotides: TGTGCCAGCAGTTTCTTAAGGACAGGGGGTAATTCACCCCTCCACTTT.

A single count supports this clone. This chain uses TRBV10-3 with TRBJ1-1; 9 bases map to TRBD1. Looked up from germline, CDR1 is ENHRY and CDR2 is SYGVKD. The CDR3 length is 15 residues. Germline trimming cut 6 bases from V and 3 bases from J; bases unmatched to any gene: 8. CDR3 amino acids: CAIRGTGRGDTEAFF. CDR3 coding DNA: TGTGCCATCAGGGGGACAGGGAGAGGGGACACTGAAGCTTTCTTT.

The CDR3 DNA is TGTGCCAGCAGCCAAGATTCCCCAGGGGGCTATGGCTACACCTTC. It is translated as CASSQDSPGGYGYTF. The gene calls are TRBV4-2 and TRBJ1-2; 7 bases align to TRBD1. Unmatched junction bases numbered 5, after V lost 0 bases and J lost 4 bases. The CDR3 spans 15 residues. Per the germline V gene, CDR1 is LGHNA and CDR2 is YNFKEQ.

A few counts support this clone. The CDR3 spells CASSSLSTGWGAPLHF. In DNA form, the CDR3 reads TGTGCCAGCAGTTCCCTCTCGACAGGGTGGGGGGCACCCCTCCACTTT. J is TRBJ1-6 and V is TRBV6-2 or TRBV6-3; 7 bases line up with TRBD1. Germline V lookup: CDR1 MNHEY, CDR2 SVGEGT. V shed 4 bases, J shed 11 bases, and the junction held 14 bases outside the gene matches. This CDR3 spans 16 amino acids.

The chain is built from TRBV2 and TRBJ2-7, with D possibly being TRBD2 (5 bases). Germline V lookup: CDR1 SNHLY, CDR2 FYNNEI. V was shortened by 3 bases and J by 1 base, with 7 bases between the two germline ends. This CDR3 is 13 amino acids long. CDR3 residues: CASSDEGSYEQYF. CDR3 nucleotides: TGTGCCAGCAGTGACGAGGGATCCTACGAGCAGTACTTC.

The rearrangement joins TRBV27 to TRBJ1-1, with D unresolved. CDR1 is MNHEY, CDR2 SMNVEV, per germline (reference sequence). Trimming took off 7 bases at V and 4 bases at J, with 13 bases between the two ends. The CDR3 runs to 13 residues. This CDR3 reads CASTLGGSTEAFF. The CDR3 DNA is TGTGCCAGCACCTTAGGAGGGAGCACTGAAGCTTTCTTT.

The V call is TRBV5-1, the J call TRBJ1-2; tentatively, D is TRBD1 (5 bases). CDR1 and CDR2 from the germline V gene are SGHRS and YFSETQ. The CDR3 contains 13 residues. V gave up 2 bases and J gave up 7 bases, with 12 bases separating them. CDR3: CASSFTGPSGYTF. The CDR3 nucleotides read TGCGCCAGCAGCTTTACAGGCCCTAGTGGCTACACCTTC. Based on the CDR3 plus reference TRBV5-1 and TRBJ1-2, the full variable domain is KAGVTQTPRYLIKTRGQQVTLSCSPISGHRSVSWYQQTPGQGLQFLFEYFSETQRNKGNFPGRFSGRQFSNSRSEMNVSTLELGDSALYLCASSFTGPSGYTFGSGTRLTVV.

The chain is built from TRBV28 and TRBJ1-6; no reliable D call. From germline, CDR1 is MDHEN and CDR2 SYDVKM. There are 14 residues in the CDR3. V lost 2 bases and J 3 bases, leaving 5 bases between the germline ends. CDR3 in amino acids: CASSLRIYNSPLHF. As DNA, the CDR3 is TGTGCCAGCAGTTTACGTATCTATAATTCACCCCTCCACTTT.

This chain joins TRBV21-1 and TRBJ2-6; TRBD1, the table's D call, was not compared with the DNA. TRBV21-1 is flagged as a pseudogene. The CDR3 loop spans 17 amino acids. DNA for the CDR3: TGTGCCAGCAGCACCCGGGACAGAAAATCTGGGGCCAACGTCCTGACTTTC. Its protein product is CASSTRDRKSGANVLTF.

V and J are TRBV7-3 and TRBJ1-1; 7 nucleotides align to TRBD1. The CDR3 sequence is 13 residues long. Germline values: CDR1 SGHTA, CDR2 FQGTGA. V dropped 8 bases and J dropped 2; count of bases not matched to a gene: 5. The CDR3: CASSRDSNTEAFF. The CDR3 nucleotides are TGTGCCAGCTCCCGGGACAGCAACACTGAAGCTTTCTTT.

J is TRBJ2-3 and V is TRBV7-9; 9 bases agree with TRBD2. V shed 10 bases, J shed 0 bases, and the junction held 5 bases outside the gene matches. The CDR3 has 14 amino acids. Germline CDR1 reads SEHNR; CDR2 reads FQNEAQ (reference sequence). CDR3: CATGTSSSTDTQYF. The CDR3, as DNA: TGTGCCACAGGGACTAGCTCAAGCACAGATACGCAGTATTTT.

V gene TRBV20-1 combines with J gene TRBJ2-1, with no clear D. The CDR3 spans 11 residues. Per the germline V gene, CDR1 is DFQATT and CDR2 is SNEGSKA (reference sequence). V dropped 4 bases and J dropped 5 bases, with 6 bases sitting between them. CDR3 sequence: CSAIPDNEQFF. In DNA form, the CDR3 reads TGCAGTGCTATACCAGACAATGAGCAGTTCTTC.

The V gene is TRBV11-2, the J gene TRBJ2-6, with 8 bases lining up with TRBD1. The CDR3 extends over 19 amino acids. Germline lookup yields CDR1 SGHAT and CDR2 FQNNGV. Trimming cost V 1 base and J 2 bases; bases outside gene matches: 10. CDR3 protein: CASSLGWTGTEPGANVLTF. The DNA for the CDR3 is TGTGCCAGCAGCTTAGGTTGGACAGGGACGGAGCCTGGGGCCAACGTCCTGACTTTC.

A single count supports this clone. J is TRBJ1-3 and V is TRBV5-8; D gene unclear. V lost 1 base and J 3 bases, leaving 8 bases between the germline ends. The CDR3 spans 14 residues. The germline V gene encodes CDR1 SGHTS and CDR2 YDEGEE. For the CDR3, the DNA is TGTGCCAGCAGCTTGCTGACATTTGGAAACACCATATATTTT. Translated, it gives CASSLLTFGNTIYF.

V and J are TRBV9 and TRBJ1-2, with D possibly TRBD1 on 6 matching bases. CDR1 SGDLS and CDR2 YYNGEE come from the germline V gene. The V gene lost 4 bases and the J gene lost 8 bases, with 21 bases spanning the gap. The CDR3 loop spans 15 amino acids. The CDR3 here is CASSPLSAGVWGYTF. CDR3 DNA sequence: TGTGCCAGCAGCCCCCTATCCGCAGGGGTCTGGGGCTACACCTTC.